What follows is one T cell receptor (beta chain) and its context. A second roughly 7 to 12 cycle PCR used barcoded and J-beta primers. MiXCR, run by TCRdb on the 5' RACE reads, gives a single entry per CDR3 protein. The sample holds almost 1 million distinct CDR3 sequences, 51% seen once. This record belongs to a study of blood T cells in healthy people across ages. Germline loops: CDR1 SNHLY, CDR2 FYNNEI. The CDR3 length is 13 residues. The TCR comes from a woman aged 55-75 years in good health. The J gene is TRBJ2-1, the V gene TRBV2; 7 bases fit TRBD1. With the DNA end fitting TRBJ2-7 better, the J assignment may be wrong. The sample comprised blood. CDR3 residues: CASSSQGSHEQYF. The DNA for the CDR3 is TGTGCCAGCAGTTCACAGGGGAGCCACGAGCAGTACTTC.